A single sample is the source of the 14 T cell receptor beta chains below, sequenced in a study of blood T cell repertoires in COVID-19. Clones were read by immunoSEQ multiplex PCR, and TCRdb kept only the in-frame ones, dropping some. Of 150,000 to 200,000 clones detected, about nine tenths appear once; the ten largest clones hold about 2.5%. Material for sequencing was peripheral blood. These receptors all stem from a man between 18 and 29 years old with acute or convalescent COVID-19.

V is TRBV5-1 and J is TRBJ2-7; D is possibly TRBD1 (5 bases). V gave up 4 bases and J gave up 5 bases, with 10 bases separating them. Germline V gives CDR1 SGHRS, CDR2 YFSETQ. This CDR3 region has 12 residues. CDR3 sequence: CASSAGADEQYF. DNA for the CDR3: TGCGCCAGCAGCGCTGGGGCAGACGAGCAGTACTTC.

This chain joins TRBV6-5 and TRBJ2-7, with 7 bases that match TRBD2. This CDR3 contains 15 residues. Looked up from germline, CDR1 is MNHEY and CDR2 is SVGAGI. V gave up 6 bases and J gave up 2 bases; unmatched junction bases: 10. CDR3 residues: CASSPMGGPAYEQYF. The CDR3 nucleotides read TGTGCCAGCAGCCCGATGGGAGGGCCTGCCTACGAGCAGTACTTC.

The V gene is TRBV9, the J gene TRBJ1-6; D perhaps matches TRBD1 (5 bases). The CDR3 sequence is 13 residues long. Trimming shortened V by 4 bases and J by 8 bases, and 10 bases separated the two germline ends. The germline V gene has CDR1 SGDLS and CDR2 YYNGEE. The DNA for the CDR3 is TGTGCCAGCAGCAGCGACAGCTATTCACCCCTCCACTTT. This translates into CASSSDSYSPLHF.

The rearrangement links TRBV10-3 to TRBJ1-2, with D perhaps matching TRBD1 (6 bases). Trimming took 4 bases from V and 0 from J, leaving 9 bases between them. This CDR3 contains 14 residues. Per the germline V gene, CDR1 is ENHRY and CDR2 is SYGVKD. CDR3 sequence reads: CAISGAGANYGYTF. The CDR3 DNA reads TGTGCCATCAGTGGTGCAGGGGCTAACTATGGCTACACCTTC.

The rearrangement links TRBV21-1 to TRBJ2-2; the table's D call, TRBD1, was not checked against the DNA. TRBV21-1 is noted as a pseudogene. CDR3 length: 16 amino acids. The CDR3 loop reads CASSKVEQGSTGELFF. CDR3 in DNA: TGTGCCAGCAGCAAAGTGGAACAGGGGAGCACCGGGGAGCTGTTTTTT.

The chain employs TRBV27 and TRBJ1-4; maybe TRBD1 (5 bases). CDR1 and CDR2 (germline): MNHEY, SMNVEV (reference sequence). The CDR3 contains 16 residues. V was trimmed by 6 bases and J by 0 bases, leaving 14 bases between them. The CDR3 protein is CASSGGDHATNEKLFF. In DNA, the CDR3 is TGTGCCAGCAGCGGGGGGGATCATGCAACTAATGAAAAACTGTTTTTT.

The rearrangement uses TRBV11-2 and TRBJ2-5; a possible D gene is TRBD1 (5 bases). Germline V lookup: CDR1 SGHAT, CDR2 FQNNGV. V was trimmed by 4 bases and J by 2 bases, leaving 11 bases between them. CDR3 length equals 14 residues. CDR3 region: CASSSPRGQETQYF. CDR3 in DNA: TGTGCCAGCAGCTCCCCAAGGGGTCAAGAGACCCAGTACTTC.

J is TRBJ1-1 and V is TRBV25-1, with D possibly TRBD1 on 5 matching bases. Germline V lookup: CDR1 MGHDK, CDR2 SYGVNS. CDR3 length equals 16 residues. Trimming took off 5 bases at V and 2 bases at J, with 18 bases between the two ends. CDR3 DNA sequence: TGTGCCAGCAGTTTGGGGGGATGGAGCCAAAACACTGAAGCTTTCTTT. It translates to CASSLGGWSQNTEAFF.

This rearrangement joins TRBV11-2 to TRBJ2-1, with D possibly matching TRBD1 (5 bases). Germline lookup yields CDR1 SGHAT and CDR2 FQNNGV. The CDR3 is made up of 13 amino acids. The germline V and J ends were trimmed by 1 base and 8 bases, with 9 bases remaining between them. CDR3 nucleotides: TGTGCCAGCAGCTTAGCAGGGTTTGATGAGCAGTTCTTC. It encodes CASSLAGFDEQFF.

This chain uses TRBV5-1 with TRBJ1-3; possible D gene TRBD1, 6 bases. The ends were cut back, 0 bases at V and 4 bases at J, with 14 bases in the middle. There are 16 residues in the CDR3. Germline V lookup: CDR1 SGHRS, CDR2 YFSETQ. The CDR3 DNA follows: TGCGCCAGCAGCTTGGCCCCACAGGGATCGGGAAACACCATATATTTT. Its translation: CASSLAPQGSGNTIYF.

The chain recombines TRBV24-1 with TRBJ1-2; 7 bases are a match to TRBD1. This CDR3 is 16 amino acids long. The V and J ends lost 1 base and 2 bases, in that order; junction bases with no gene match: 6. Per germline, CDR1 KGHDR and CDR2 SFDVKD. The CDR3 nucleotides are TGTGCCACCAGTGATTTTGGGCCACAGGGGAACTATGGCTACACCTTC. It encodes CATSDFGPQGNYGYTF.

A word on this clone: The sample holds other DNA sequences that translate to the same CDR3. The rearrangement uses TRBV19 and TRBJ1-1, with D perhaps TRBD1 (6 bases). V lost 3 bases and J 0 bases, leaving 8 bases between the germline ends. This CDR3 spans 14 amino acids. The germline CDR1 and CDR2 sequences are LNHDA and SQIVND (reference sequence). CDR3 coding DNA: TGTGCCAGTAGTATGGGGGGGCTGAACACTGAAGCTTTCTTT. Encoded protein: CASSMGGLNTEAFF.

The V call is TRBV9, the J call TRBJ2-1, with D unclear. CDR1 and CDR2 (germline): SGDLS, YYNGEE. CDR3 length: 13 residues. V shed 3 bases and J shed 9 bases, with 13 bases lying between them. The CDR3 DNA sequence: TGTGCCAGCAGCGAGTCCCAGGCCGGTGAGCAGTTCTTC. Protein: CASSESQAGEQFF.

This rearrangement joins TRBV19 to TRBJ2-7, with TRBD2 matching over 7 bases. The CDR3 spans 15 residues. Germline V gene data show CDR1 as LNHDA and CDR2 as SQIVND (reference sequence). J was trimmed by 0 bases and V by 5 bases; bases with no gene match: 7. The CDR3 loop is CASSVGTSASYEQYF. For the CDR3, the DNA is TGTGCCAGTAGTGTCGGCACTAGCGCCTCCTACGAGCAGTACTTC.